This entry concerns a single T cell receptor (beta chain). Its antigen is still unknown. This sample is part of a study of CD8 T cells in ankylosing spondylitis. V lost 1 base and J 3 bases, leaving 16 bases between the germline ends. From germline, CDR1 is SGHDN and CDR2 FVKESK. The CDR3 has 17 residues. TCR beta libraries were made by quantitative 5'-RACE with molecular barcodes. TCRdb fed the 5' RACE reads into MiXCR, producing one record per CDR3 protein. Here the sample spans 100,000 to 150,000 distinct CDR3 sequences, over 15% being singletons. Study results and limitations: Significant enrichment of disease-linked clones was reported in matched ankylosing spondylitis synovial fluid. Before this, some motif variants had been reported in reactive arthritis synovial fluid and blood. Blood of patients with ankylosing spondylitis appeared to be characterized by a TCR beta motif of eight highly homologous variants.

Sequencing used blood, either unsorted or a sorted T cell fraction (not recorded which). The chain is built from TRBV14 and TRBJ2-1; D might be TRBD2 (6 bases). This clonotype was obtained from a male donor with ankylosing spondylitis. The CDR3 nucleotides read TGTGCCAGCAGCCAAGCGTTATGGCTAGCGAACTACAATGAGCAGTTCTTC. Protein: CASSQALWLANYNEQFF.